The 15 T cell receptor beta chains presented below share a single source sample, sequenced in a study of OX40 agonist ivuxolimab in advanced cancers. The repertoire was sequenced with immunoSEQ multiplex PCR; TCRdb's copy has only in-frame clones and lacks some. The data show fewer than 85,000 clones, over 65% seen once. The sample was CD4+ or CD8+ T cells sorted from blood, taken in a trial of the OX40 agonist ivuxolimab. These receptors originate from an adult with an advanced solid tumor such as melanoma, head and neck, liver or kidney cancer.

The chain links TRBV11-1 to TRBJ2-7, with D perhaps matching TRBD2 (5 bases). The V end was cut by 5 bases, the J end by 3 bases, with 14 bases between. Germline V gene lookup returns CDR1 SGHAT and CDR2 FQDESV (reference sequence). The CDR3 runs 14 residues. The CDR3 spells CASSPRTDYYEQYF. Written as DNA, the CDR3 is TGTGCCAGCAGCCCCCGGACTGATTACTACGAGCAGTACTTC. Based on the CDR3 plus reference TRBV11-1 and TRBJ2-7, the full variable domain is EAEVAQSPRYKITEKSQAVAFWCDPISGHATLYWYRQILGQGPELLVQFQDESVVDDSQLPKDRFSAERLKGVDSTLKIQPAELGDSAMYLCASSPRTDYYEQYFGPGTRLTVT.

The chain is built from TRBV10-3 and TRBJ2-5; tentatively, D is TRBD1 (6 bases). Germline V lookup: CDR1 ENHRY, CDR2 SYGVKD. CDR3 size: 13 residues. Trimming took 3 bases from V and 1 from J, leaving 6 bases between them. The CDR3 here is CAISDRGQETQYF. The CDR3 coding sequence is TGTGCCATCAGTGACAGGGGCCAAGAGACCCAGTACTTC.

This rearrangement joins TRBV5-1 to TRBJ2-5; no firm D call. Germline CDR1 is SGHRS and CDR2 is YFSETQ. CDR3 length: 14 residues. The germline V and J ends were trimmed by 2 bases and 0 bases, with 8 bases remaining between them. In DNA form, the CDR3 reads TGCGCCAGCAGCTTCCCCCAGGACCAAGAGACCCAGTACTTC. It encodes CASSFPQDQETQYF.

This chain joins TRBV7-6 and TRBJ2-7; 7 nucleotides agree with TRBD2. Trimming took 6 bases from V and 6 from J; bases not matched to a gene: 14. In germline, CDR1 is SGHVS, CDR2 FNYEAQ. The CDR3 length is 15 residues. DNA of the CDR3: TGTGCCAGCAGTCAAGACCAGCGGGGTGTTGGCGAGCAGTACTTC. Amino acid sequence: CASSQDQRGVGEQYF.

The genes are TRBV2 and TRBJ1-5, with D possibly TRBD1 on 5 matching bases. This CDR3 comprises 13 residues. Germline assignment: CDR1 SNHLY and CDR2 FYNNEI. V was trimmed by 7 bases and J by 3 bases, leaving 10 bases between them. The CDR3 DNA reads as TGTGCCAGCAAGGGACGCGCCAATCAGCCCCAGCATTTT. Protein sequence: CASKGRANQPQHF.

This clone was observed a single time. The chain recombines TRBV7-9 with TRBJ2-5, with TRBD1 as a possible D gene (5 bases). V was cut by 3 bases and J by 3 bases, with 8 bases left in between. The CDR3 is 13 residues long. Germline CDR1 reads SEHNR; CDR2 reads FQNEAQ (reference sequence). The CDR3 nucleotides read TGTGCCAGCAGCTTGGCAGGGAAAGAGACCCAGTACTTC. It is translated as CASSLAGKETQYF.

This rearrangement joins TRBV19 to TRBJ2-2, with D possibly TRBD2 on 6 matching bases. Germline assignment: CDR1 LNHDA and CDR2 SQIVND (reference sequence). The V end lost 4 bases, the J end lost 3 bases, and 21 bases lay between the germline ends. CDR3 length: 18 amino acids. The CDR3 DNA sequence: TGTGCCAGTAGTAGCGGGGCCGGTCTCCAAGTACACACCGGGGAGCTGTTTTTT. Protein sequence: CASSSGAGLQVHTGELFF.

This rearrangement joins TRBV7-9 to TRBJ1-2; D call uncertain. This CDR3 is 13 amino acids long. V was clipped by 5 bases and J by 8 bases, with 15 bases between them. Germline loops: CDR1 SEHNR, CDR2 FQNEAQ (reference sequence). CDR3 in DNA: TGTGCCAGCAGCACTAGGGCCCGAGTGGGCTACACCTTC. Its translation: CASSTRARVGYTF.

J is TRBJ2-1 and V is TRBV6-6; 10 bases agree with TRBD2. J was trimmed by 8 bases and V by 10 bases; bases with no gene match: 17. The CDR3 is 16 amino acids. From germline, CDR1 is MNHNY and CDR2 SVGAGI (reference sequence). CDR3 nucleotides: TGTGCCACATATAGGGGCCGAGCGGGGGGGCGTGATGAGCAGTTCTTC. Its translation is CATYRGRAGGRDEQFF.

The V and J genes are TRBV4-3 and TRBJ1-5, with D tentatively TRBD1 (5 bases). Trimming took 0 bases from V and 6 from J, leaving 12 bases between them. Germline V gene lookup returns CDR1 LGHNA and CDR2 YSLEER. This CDR3 contains 15 residues. DNA for the CDR3: TGCGCCAGCAGCCAAGATCAAGGGGAAGCTCAGCCCCAGCATTTT. This translates into CASSQDQGEAQPQHF.

The V call is TRBV18, the J call TRBJ2-7, with TRBD2 as a possible D gene (6 bases). Germline V CDR1 and CDR2: KGHSH, LQKENI. Trimming pared 0 bases from V and 3 bases from J, leaving 9 bases between. CDR3 size: 14 residues. The CDR3: CASSPPGEVYEQYF. CDR3 nucleotides: TGTGCCAGCTCACCACCGGGGGAGGTCTACGAGCAGTACTTC.

This sequence joins TRBV5-4 and TRBJ1-2, with D possibly being TRBD1 (5 bases). Germline V CDR1 and CDR2: SGHNT, YYREEE (reference sequence). This CDR3 comprises 12 residues. V lost 0 bases and J lost 8, with 8 bases in between. The CDR3: CASSLVGEGYTF. The CDR3 bases are TGTGCCAGCAGCTTGGTGGGGGAAGGCTACACCTTC.

The CDR3 DNA is TGTGCCAGCTCACTTAGCAGCCCCGGGACAGGGGGCTCCGGGGAGCTGTTTTTT. This codes for CASSLSSPGTGGSGELFF. The J gene is TRBJ2-2, the V gene TRBV18, with 12 bases lining up with TRBD1. The CDR3 is 18 residues long. V lost 4 bases and J lost 6; bases outside the gene matches: 12. Germline assignment: CDR1 KGHSH and CDR2 LQKENI.

This chain uses TRBV5-1 with TRBJ2-7; 11 nucleotides agree with TRBD2. This CDR3 region has 20 residues. Germline V lookup: CDR1 SGHRS, CDR2 YFSETQ. Trimming removed 0 bases from V and 4 bases from J; junction bases left unmatched: 18. This CDR3 reads CASSLVYRASGGPRDYEQYF. The CDR3 DNA follows: TGCGCCAGCAGCTTGGTATATAGGGCTAGCGGGGGGCCGAGGGATTACGAGCAGTACTTC.

The gene calls are TRBV5-1 and TRBJ2-7; 9 nucleotides agree with TRBD1. The CDR3 spans 14 residues. The trim removed 4 bases at V and 4 bases at J, leaving 6 bases unmatched. Germline CDR1 is SGHRS and CDR2 is YFSETQ. CDR3 sequence: CASSPGQGNYEQYF. As DNA, the CDR3 is TGCGCCAGCAGCCCCGGACAGGGGAATTACGAGCAGTACTTC.